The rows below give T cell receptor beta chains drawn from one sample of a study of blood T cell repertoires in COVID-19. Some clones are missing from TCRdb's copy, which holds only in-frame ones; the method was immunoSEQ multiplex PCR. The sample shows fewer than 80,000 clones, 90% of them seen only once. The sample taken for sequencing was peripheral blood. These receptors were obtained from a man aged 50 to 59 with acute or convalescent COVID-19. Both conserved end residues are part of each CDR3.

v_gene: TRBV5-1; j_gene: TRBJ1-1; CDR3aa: CASSLGGEVAEAFF
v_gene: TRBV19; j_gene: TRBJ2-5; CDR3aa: CASSIDDLAGGGETQYF
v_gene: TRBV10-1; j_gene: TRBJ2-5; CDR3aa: CASSDSPGLAGLETQYF
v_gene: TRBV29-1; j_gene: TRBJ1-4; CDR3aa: CSGFTGSRGEKLFF
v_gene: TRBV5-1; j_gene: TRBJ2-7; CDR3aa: CASRTTGGPYEQYF
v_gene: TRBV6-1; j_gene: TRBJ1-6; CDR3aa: CASRMSSYNSPLHF
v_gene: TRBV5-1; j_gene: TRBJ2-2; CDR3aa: CASSPNYLGTGELFF
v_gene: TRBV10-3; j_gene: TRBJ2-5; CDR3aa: CAISPVSPETQYF
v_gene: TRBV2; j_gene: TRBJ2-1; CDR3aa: CASSERQDEYNEQFF
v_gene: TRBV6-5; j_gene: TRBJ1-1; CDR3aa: CASSYAAGAGTEAFF
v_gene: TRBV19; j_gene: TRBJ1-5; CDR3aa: CASSIVGQNNQPQHF
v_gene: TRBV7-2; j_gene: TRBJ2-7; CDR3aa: CASSLSGSYEQYF
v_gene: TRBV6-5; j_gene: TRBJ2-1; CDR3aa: CASSQQLGDEQFF
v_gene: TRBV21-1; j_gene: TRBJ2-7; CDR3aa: CASSKVEREGTSYEQYF
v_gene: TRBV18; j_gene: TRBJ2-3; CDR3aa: CASSQGAGTDTQYF
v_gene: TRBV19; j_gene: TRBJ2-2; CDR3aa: CASSIDSGLAGELFF
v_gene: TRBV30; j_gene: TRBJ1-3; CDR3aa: CAWSVGDFYGNTIYF
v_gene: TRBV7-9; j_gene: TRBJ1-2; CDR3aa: CASSLASGQGGYGYTF
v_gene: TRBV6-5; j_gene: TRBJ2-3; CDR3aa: CASSYSVEADTQYF
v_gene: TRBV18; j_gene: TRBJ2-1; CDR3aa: CASSPLRSAYNEQFF
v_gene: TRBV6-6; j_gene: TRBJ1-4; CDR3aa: CASSPEGRGLFF
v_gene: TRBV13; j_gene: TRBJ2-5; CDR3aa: CASSLSSGSPNLYQETQYF
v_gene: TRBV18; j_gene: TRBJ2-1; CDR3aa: CASSPVGHGEQFF
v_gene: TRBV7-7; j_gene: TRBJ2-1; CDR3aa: CASSPLRGGSYNEQFF
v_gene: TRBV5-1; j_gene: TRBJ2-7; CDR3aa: CASSLSGLSYEQYF
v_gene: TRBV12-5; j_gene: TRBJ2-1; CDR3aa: CASGPASLTGMDEQFF
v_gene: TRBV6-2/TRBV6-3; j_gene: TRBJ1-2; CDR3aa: CASSPAIARVGYTF
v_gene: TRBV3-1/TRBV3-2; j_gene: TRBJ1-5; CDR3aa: CASSQGGGRNQPQHF
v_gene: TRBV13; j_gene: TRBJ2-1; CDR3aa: CASSLRDRGLGYNEQFF
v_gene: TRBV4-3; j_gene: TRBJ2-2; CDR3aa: CASSQGPGGTSGSSSGGELFF
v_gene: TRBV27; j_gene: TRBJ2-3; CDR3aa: CASSRDRAHPDTQYF
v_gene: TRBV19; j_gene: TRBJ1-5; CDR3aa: CASWTGTLYSNQPQHF
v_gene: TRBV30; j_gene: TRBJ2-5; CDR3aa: CAWSVQGGETQYF
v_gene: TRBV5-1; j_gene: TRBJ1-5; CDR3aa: CASSPGTGNQPQHF
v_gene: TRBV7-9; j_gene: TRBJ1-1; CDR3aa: CASSLKQGRNEAFF
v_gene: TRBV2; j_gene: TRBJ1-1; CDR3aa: CASTYRSMNTEAFF
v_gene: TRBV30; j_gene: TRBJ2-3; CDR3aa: CAWKIFGGGRDTQYF
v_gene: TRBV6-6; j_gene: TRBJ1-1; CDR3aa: CASSPPRNTEAFF
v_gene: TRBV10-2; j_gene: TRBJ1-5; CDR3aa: CASRAGTGLTQPQHF
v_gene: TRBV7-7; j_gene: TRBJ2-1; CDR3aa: CASSLAGLGQGDEQFF
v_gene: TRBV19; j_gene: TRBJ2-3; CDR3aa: CASLGDTQYF
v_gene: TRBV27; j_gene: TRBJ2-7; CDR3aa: CASSDGAGGRDEQYF